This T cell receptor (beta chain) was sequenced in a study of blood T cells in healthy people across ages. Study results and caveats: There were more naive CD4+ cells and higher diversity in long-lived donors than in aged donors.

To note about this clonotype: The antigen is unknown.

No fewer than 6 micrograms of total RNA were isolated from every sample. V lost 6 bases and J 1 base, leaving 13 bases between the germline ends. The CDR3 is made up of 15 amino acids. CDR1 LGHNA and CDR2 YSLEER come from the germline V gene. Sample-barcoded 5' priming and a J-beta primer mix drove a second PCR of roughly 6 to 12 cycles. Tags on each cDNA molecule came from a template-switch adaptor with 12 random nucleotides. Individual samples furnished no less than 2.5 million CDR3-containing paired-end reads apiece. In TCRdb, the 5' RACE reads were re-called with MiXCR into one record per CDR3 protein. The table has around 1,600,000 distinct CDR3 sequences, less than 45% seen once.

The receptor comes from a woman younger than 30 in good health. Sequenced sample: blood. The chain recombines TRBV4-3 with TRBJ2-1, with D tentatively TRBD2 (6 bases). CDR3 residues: CASSQWRGSYNEQFF. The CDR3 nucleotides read TGCGCCAGCAGTCAATGGCGGGGATCCTACAATGAGCAGTTCTTC.